The sequence of this TCR beta chain was determined in a study of spatial heterogeneity in lung cancer. TCRdb re-called the 5' RACE reads through MiXCR, storing one row per CDR3 protein. The sample lists some 29,000 distinct CDR3 sequences, around 8.4% occurring once. Sample time point: sample taken at primary tumor resection. The sequenced material consisted of unsorted whole RNA from tumor, nontumor lung or frozen PBMC. This clonotype was observed a few times. Germline V CDR1 and CDR2: MDHEN, SYDVKM. With V trimmed by 3 bases and J by 3 bases, 5 bases remained unmatched. The CDR3 spans 14 residues. The starting material was PBMCs, obtained at surgery. This TCR was recovered from a female donor with early-stage non-small cell lung cancer. The J gene is TRBJ2-7, the V gene TRBV28, with 7 nucleotides matching TRBD2. The CDR3 coding sequence is TGTGCCAGCAGTTTTGTTCTAGCGGACTACGAGCAGTACTTC. Translating gives CASSFVLADYEQYF.